These 19 T cell receptor beta chains share one sample of origin, sequenced in a study of blood T cell repertoires in COVID-19. Produced via immunoSEQ multiplex PCR; TCRdb's table is partial and in-frame only. The sample consists of a few hundred thousand clones, more than 70% of them appearing once. The specimen was peripheral blood. All receptors derive from a woman between 25 and 40 years old with COVID-19, enrolled during active disease.

The CDR3 reads CASSPGGSGAIQETQYF. The CDR3 coding sequence is TGTGCCAGCAGCCCCGGGGGTAGTGGGGCCATCCAAGAGACCCAGTACTTC. The chain couples TRBV7-2 to TRBJ2-5, with D possibly matching TRBD2 (6 bases). Germline loops: CDR1 SGHTA, CDR2 FQGNSA. The CDR3 spans 17 residues. The V gene lost 5 bases and the J gene lost 1 base, with 20 bases spanning the gap.

The CDR3 DNA reads as TGTGCCAGAAGCTTAGCGGGGACTAGCGGGAGTATATCCTACAATGAGCAGTTCTTC. Translating it yields CARSLAGTSGSISYNEQFF. This chain links TRBV7-5 with TRBJ2-1; TRBD2, the table's D call, was not compared with the DNA. TRBV7-5 is a listed pseudogene. CDR3 length equals 19 residues.

This CDR3 is CASSLNPQEAYTF. For the CDR3, the DNA is TGTGCCAGCAGCTTAAATCCCCAGGAGGCCTACACCTTC. This chain links TRBV11-2 with TRBJ1-2; D ambiguous. The V end was cut by 2 bases, the J end by 10 bases, with 14 bases between. The germline V gene has CDR1 SGHAT and CDR2 FQNNGV. This CDR3 has 13 amino acids.

The chain has TRBV30 and TRBJ1-4, with TRBD1 identical over 8 bases. CDR3 length equals 14 residues. The trim removed 2 bases at V and 8 bases at J, leaving 7 bases unmatched. Germline values: CDR1 GTSNPN, CDR2 SVGIG (reference sequence). The CDR3 bases are TGTGCCTGGAGTACAGGGGGGCTAGGAGAAAAACTGTTTTTT. This gives the protein CAWSTGGLGEKLFF. Using reference TRBV30 and TRBJ1-4 for the parts outside the CDR3, the full variable domain is SQTIHQWPATLVQPVGSPLSLECTVEGTSNPNLYWYRQAAGRGLQLLFYSVGIGQISSEVPQNLSASRPQDRQFILSSKKLLLSDSGFYLCAWSTGGLGEKLFFGSGTQLSVL.

The chain carries TRBV11-1 and TRBJ1-2; 10 positions match TRBD1. V shed 2 bases and J 8 bases; nucleotides not matched to a gene: 2. Germline CDR1 and CDR2: SGHAT and FQDESV (reference sequence). The CDR3 runs to 13 residues. CDR3 protein: CASSLQTGGGYTF. The CDR3 DNA follows: TGTGCCAGCAGCTTACAGACAGGGGGCGGCTACACCTTC.

This chain connects TRBV6-2 or TRBV6-3 to TRBJ1-2; 9 nucleotides agree with TRBD1. The V gene end was trimmed by 6 bases and the J gene end by 7 bases; junction bases not matched to a gene: 6. From germline, CDR1 is MNHEY and CDR2 SVGEGT. The CDR3 extends over 13 amino acids. CDR3 region: CASSPRQGGGYTF. The DNA for the CDR3 is TGTGCCAGCAGCCCCAGACAGGGGGGTGGCTACACCTTC.

This sequence joins TRBV27 and TRBJ2-7; perhaps TRBD2 as D (6 bases). CDR3 length: 15 amino acids. The germline V gene encodes CDR1 MNHEY and CDR2 SMNVEV (reference sequence). V lost 5 bases, J lost 6 bases, and 20 bases lay in between. This CDR3 reads CASSLYGGARSEQYF. The CDR3, as DNA: TGTGCCAGCAGTCTATACGGCGGGGCCAGGAGCGAGCAGTACTTC.

This clone was observed once. V is TRBV7-9 and J is TRBJ1-5; D unclear. The CDR3 is 15 amino acids. Trimming stripped 1 base from V and 0 bases from J, with 7 bases between. Germline V gene lookup returns CDR1 SEHNR and CDR2 FQNEAQ (reference sequence). The CDR3 nucleotides read TGTGCCAGCAGCTTAGGACACACTAGCAATCAGCCCCAGCATTTT. This encodes CASSLGHTSNQPQHF.

This sequence joins TRBV27 and TRBJ2-3, with TRBD2 identical over 8 bases. CDR3 size: 15 residues. V dropped 6 bases and J dropped 1; count of bases not matched to a gene: 6. The V gene's germline CDR1 is MNHEY and CDR2 SMNVEV (reference sequence). The CDR3 nucleotides are TGTGCCAGCAGGGCTTATAGCGGGGGCACAGATACGCAGTATTTT. This codes for CASRAYSGGTDTQYF.

The rearrangement links TRBV6-2 or TRBV6-3 to TRBJ2-7, with TRBD2 identical over 13 bases. Germline V gene sequence: CDR1 MNHEY, CDR2 SVGEGT. Losses at the gene ends were 1 base for V and 7 bases for J; bases not matched to a gene: 7. This CDR3 comprises 16 residues. Written as DNA, the CDR3 is TGTGCCAGCAGTTACTTCCTCGGGGGACTAGCGGGGGAGCAGTACTTC. Amino acid sequence: CASSYFLGGLAGEQYF.

This clone came up once. The chain links TRBV19 to TRBJ2-5; tentatively, D is TRBD1 (6 bases). V was cut by 7 bases and J by 0 bases, with 12 bases left in between. The CDR3 has 14 amino acids. CDR1 is LNHDA and CDR2 is SQIVND in the germline V gene (reference sequence). Here the CDR3 reads CASTPGTHQETQYF. As DNA, the CDR3 is TGTGCCAGTACTCCCGGGACACACCAAGAGACCCAGTACTTC.

J is TRBJ1-2 and V is TRBV19; 11 bases are a match to TRBD1. The CDR3 sequence is 15 residues long. The V gene's germline CDR1 is LNHDA and CDR2 SQIVND (reference sequence). The trim removed 2 bases at V and 4 bases at J, leaving 3 bases unmatched. For the CDR3, the DNA is TGTGCCAGTAGTATACGGGACAGGGGGGTCTATGGCTACACCTTC. Amino acids: CASSIRDRGVYGYTF.

This chain uses TRBV5-4 with TRBJ1-2; 8 nucleotides agree with TRBD1. Germline assignment: CDR1 SGHNT and CDR2 YYREEE (reference sequence). The CDR3 contains 13 residues. The J segment lost 7 bases and the V segment lost 4 bases, leaving 6 bases of the junction unmatched. CDR3 sequence reads: CASSPDRVPGYTF. In DNA form, the CDR3 reads TGTGCCAGCAGCCCGGACAGGGTACCTGGCTACACCTTC.

V and J are TRBV5-4 and TRBJ1-2, with 10 bases lining up with TRBD1. CDR1 is SGHNT, CDR2 YYREEE, per germline (reference sequence). V trimming: 4 bases; J trimming: 6 bases; junction bases outside the gene matches: 6. The CDR3 sequence is 14 residues long. The CDR3 DNA reads as TGTGCCAGCAGCGCCTGGGGACAGGGGAATGGCTACACCTTC. Translation gives CASSAWGQGNGYTF.

V gene TRBV25-1 combines with J gene TRBJ2-6, with TRBD2 identical over 10 bases. The trim removed 5 bases at V and 0 bases at J, leaving 4 bases unmatched. CDR1 and CDR2 (germline): MGHDK, SYGVNS. The length of the CDR3 is 17 residues. The CDR3 DNA reads TGTGCCAGCAGTAATAGCGGGGGGCCCTCTGGGGCCAACGTCCTGACTTTC. As protein: CASSNSGGPSGANVLTF. The full variable domain, rest sourced from reference TRBV25-1 and TRBJ2-6, is EADIYQTPRYLVIGTGKKITLECSQTMGHDKMYWYQQDPGMELHLIHYSYGVNSTEKGDLSSESTVSRIRTEHFPLTLESARPSHTSQYLCASSNSGGPSGANVLTFGAGSRLTVL.

The V and J genes are TRBV24-1 and TRBJ2-5; 7 positions match TRBD1. The CDR3 consists of 14 residues. Germline CDR1 KGHDR, CDR2 SFDVKD. Trimming cost V 5 bases and J 2 bases; bases outside gene matches: 4. In nucleotides, the CDR3 is TGTGCCACCAGTGGAGACAGGGAACAAGAGACCCAGTACTTC. The encoded protein is CATSGDREQETQYF.

This clone was detected a few times. V usage is TRBV19 and J usage is TRBJ2-1; TRBD2 matches at 8 bases. The germline V gene encodes CDR1 LNHDA and CDR2 SQIVND (reference sequence). V shed 6 bases and J 3 bases; nucleotides not matched to a gene: 10. This CDR3 has 16 residues. DNA for the CDR3: TGTGCCAGTAGGTCCAGCGGGAGTGGAGGCTACAATGAGCAGTTCTTC. Its translation: CASRSSGSGGYNEQFF.

This clone was seen a few times. The chain carries TRBV27 and TRBJ1-2; 7 nucleotides match TRBD1. In germline, CDR1 is MNHEY, CDR2 SMNVEV (reference sequence). This CDR3 region has 14 residues. After removal of 6 bases from V and 4 bases from J, the junction contained 8 bases not matched to a gene. CDR3 sequence (DNA): TGTGCCAGCAGAACGACCCCAGGGGGCTATGGCTACACCTTC. Its translation: CASRTTPGGYGYTF.

The chain recombines TRBV10-3 with TRBJ2-7, with D maybe TRBD2 (5 bases). The V gene lost 10 bases and the J gene lost 3 bases, with 13 bases spanning the gap. Germline CDR1 is ENHRY and CDR2 is SYGVKD. The CDR3 extends over 12 amino acids. The CDR3 nucleotides are TGTGCCACACGGACGGAGGACTACGAGCAGTACGTC. It translates to CATRTEDYEQYV.